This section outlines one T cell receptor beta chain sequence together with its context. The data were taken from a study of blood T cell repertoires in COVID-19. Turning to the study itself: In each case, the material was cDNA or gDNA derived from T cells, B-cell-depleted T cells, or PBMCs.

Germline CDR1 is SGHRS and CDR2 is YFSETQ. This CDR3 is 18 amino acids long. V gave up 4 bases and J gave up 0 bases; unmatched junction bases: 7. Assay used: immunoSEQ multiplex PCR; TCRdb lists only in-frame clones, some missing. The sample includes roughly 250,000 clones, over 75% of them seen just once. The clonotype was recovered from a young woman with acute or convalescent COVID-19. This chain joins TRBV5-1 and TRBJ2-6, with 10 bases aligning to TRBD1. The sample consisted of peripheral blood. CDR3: CASSLTGGLSSGANVLTF. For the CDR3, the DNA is TGCGCCAGCAGCCTGACAGGGGGCCTTTCCTCTGGGGCCAACGTCCTGACTTTC.